This TCR beta chain was retrieved from a study of PD-1 and CTLA-4 blockade in melanoma. Deletions cut 2 bases from V and 0 bases from J, with 7 bases between. The germline V gene encodes CDR1 MNHEY and CDR2 SVGAGI. The CDR3 contains 15 residues. Assay: immunoSEQ multiplex PCR; the TCRdb copy retains only in-frame clones and omits some. The data contain 15,000 to 20,000 clones, roughly 73% of them singletons. The sample consisted of CD8+ T cells from peripheral blood, taken before anti-PD-1 treatment. The receptor was isolated from a human donor with melanoma. The V gene is TRBV6-5, the J gene TRBJ2-2; D remains ambiguous. CDR3 amino acids: CASSYRLANTGELFF. The DNA for the CDR3 is TGTGCCAGCAGTTACCGGCTAGCGAACACCGGGGAGCTGTTTTTT.